This passage covers 20 T cell receptor beta chains from one sample sequenced in a study of T-cell memory formation after mild COVID-19. One entry per CDR3 protein, called by TCRdb with MiXCR from the 5' RACE reads. The table includes about 170,000 distinct CDR3 sequences, 13% detected once. Sequenced: PBMCs or a T cell subset sorted from them (not recorded which). The receptors originated from a man between 18 and 29 years old who had mild COVID-19 (a few samples of this study predate the infection). Cell type and time point are not known.

The rearrangement links TRBV29-1 to TRBJ2-2, with D perhaps TRBD1 (7 bases). Germline V lookup: CDR1 SQVTM, CDR2 ANQGSEA. The V and J ends lost 3 bases and 5 bases respectively, with 13 bases between them. The CDR3 has 14 amino acids. This CDR3 reads CSVEVEGATGELFF. In DNA, the CDR3 is TGCAGCGTTGAGGTGGAGGGGGCGACCGGGGAGCTGTTTTTT.

This clonotype was seen more than once but under ten times. The rearrangement joins TRBV7-9 to TRBJ1-2, with D unclear. The CDR3 totals 20 residues. The ends were cut back, 3 bases at V and 0 bases at J, with 26 bases in the middle. Germline assignment: CDR1 SEHNR and CDR2 FQNEAQ (reference sequence). The CDR3 loop is CASSLFALRSVRRANYGYTF. The CDR3 bases are TGTGCCAGCAGCTTGTTTGCCCTTAGAAGTGTCAGGAGAGCTAACTATGGCTACACCTTC. Full variable domain (outside the CDR3, taken from reference TRBV7-9 and TRBJ1-2): DTGVSQNPRHKITKRGQNVTFRCDPISEHNRLYWYRQTLGQGPEFLTYFQNEAQLEKSRLLSDRFSAERPKGSFSTLEIQRTEQGDSAMYLCASSLFALRSVRRANYGYTFGSGTRLTVV.

The chain joins TRBV5-1 to TRBJ2-7; 8 bases map to TRBD1. Germline V gene sequence: CDR1 SGHRS, CDR2 YFSETQ. J was trimmed by 5 bases and V by 4 bases; bases with no gene match: 11. This CDR3 spans 15 amino acids. This CDR3 is CASSPYRGNRNEQYF. CDR3 bases: TGCGCCAGCAGCCCATACAGGGGGAATCGGAACGAGCAGTACTTC.

This chain joins TRBV5-1 and TRBJ2-3; 7 positions agree with TRBD1. The CDR3 length is 15 residues. With 4 bases clipped from V and 2 bases from J, the junction kept 7 bases outside the gene matches. Per germline, CDR1 SGHRS and CDR2 YFSETQ. The DNA for the CDR3 is TGCGCCAGCAGCATTATGACAGGGAACACAGATACGCAGTATTTT. Translated, it gives CASSIMTGNTDTQYF.

This clonotype was counted at least ten times. The CDR3 here is CASSPTLSGTEAFF. DNA of the CDR3: TGTGCCAGCAGTCCGACCCTAAGCGGCACTGAAGCTTTCTTT. The gene calls are TRBV28 and TRBJ1-1; D is unresolved. V gave up 5 bases and J gave up 4 bases, with 14 bases separating them. Germline-derived CDR1 and CDR2 are MDHEN and SYDVKM. The CDR3 sequence is 14 residues long.

This clonotype was recorded a few times. The V and J genes are TRBV12-3 or TRBV12-4 and TRBJ1-6; D may be TRBD1 (5 bases). The CDR3 extends over 15 amino acids. The V end lost 0 bases, the J end lost 9 bases, and 12 bases lay between the germline ends. As DNA, the CDR3 is TGTGCCAGCAGTTTAGCGCGGCAGGGCGGTTCACCCCTCCACTTT. It is translated as CASSLARQGGSPLHF.

Only a few counts were recorded for this clonotype. CDR3 region: CATSRDPVVSGNTIYF. The CDR3 DNA sequence: TGTGCCACCAGCAGAGATCCGGTGGTCTCTGGAAACACCATATATTTT. The chain recombines TRBV15 with TRBJ1-3, with unresolved D. CDR3 length: 16 amino acids. Trimming cost V 0 bases and J 0 bases, with 9 bases left between them. Per germline, CDR1 LNHNV and CDR2 YYDKDF (reference sequence).

In this sample, this clonotype turned up a few times. The V call is TRBV9, the J call TRBJ2-6; D might be TRBD2 (5 bases). The CDR3 length is 17 residues. CDR1 and CDR2 (germline): SGDLS, YYNGEE. V lost 0 bases and J lost 0, with 10 bases in between. CDR3 protein: CASSVDPGSSGANVLTF. The CDR3 region has the DNA TGTGCCAGCAGCGTAGATCCGGGGAGCTCTGGGGCCAACGTCCTGACTTTC.

There are a few counts of this clonotype. The rearrangement joins TRBV5-1 to TRBJ2-2; D is perhaps TRBD1 or TRBD2 (6 bases each). The germline V gene has CDR1 SGHRS and CDR2 YFSETQ. This CDR3 comprises 14 residues. Trimming stripped 6 bases from V and 3 bases from J, with 12 bases between. The CDR3 bases are TGCGCCAGCAACGGGGGCGCGGACACCGGGGAGCTGTTTTTT. It encodes CASNGGADTGELFF.

The chain carries TRBV5-1 and TRBJ1-1; 7 bases align to TRBD1. The CDR3 is made up of 14 amino acids. The junction had 5 bases not matched to a gene; V was cut back by 4 bases and J by 2 bases. The V gene's germline CDR1 is SGHRS and CDR2 YFSETQ. The CDR3 region has the DNA TGCGCCAGCAGCCCGGACAGGTTAAACACTGAAGCTTTCTTT. Translated: CASSPDRLNTEAFF.

The CDR3 coding sequence is TGCGCCAGCGCGCCTAGAGCGGGGGGGAATGACGAGCAGTACTTC. Translating gives CASAPRAGGNDEQYF. The chain employs TRBV4-1 and TRBJ2-7; 10 nucleotides agree with TRBD2. There are 15 residues in the CDR3. In germline, CDR1 is MGHRA, CDR2 YSYEKL. V shed 8 bases and J 5 bases; nucleotides not matched to a gene: 12.

The rearrangement links TRBV7-2 to TRBJ1-2, with TRBD1 as a possible D gene (6 bases). CDR1 and CDR2 from the germline V gene are SGHTA and FQGNSA. The ends were cut back, 1 base at V and 4 bases at J, with 13 bases in the middle. CDR3 length: 15 amino acids. The CDR3 nucleotides read TGTGCCAGCAGCTTAGAAGAGGGACAAGTCTATGGCTACACCTTC. Translation gives CASSLEEGQVYGYTF.

The chain links TRBV18 to TRBJ2-3; D is possibly TRBD1 or TRBD2 (5 bases each). V shed 5 bases and J shed 6 bases, with 18 bases lying between them. The CDR3 covers 15 residues. Germline CDR1 reads KGHSH; CDR2 reads LQKENI. Here the CDR3 reads CASSSVRQGPDTQYF. CDR3 DNA sequence: TGTGCCAGCTCATCGGTGAGGCAGGGACCTGATACGCAGTATTTT.

The rearrangement links TRBV5-1 to TRBJ1-2; possible D gene TRBD1, 5 bases. This CDR3 spans 12 amino acids. Trimming left V 2 bases short and J 8 bases short, with 10 bases between. CDR1 and CDR2 from the germline V gene are SGHRS and YFSETQ. The CDR3 DNA sequence: TGCGCCAGCAGCTTAGGGGAGATCGGCTACACCTTC. Encoded protein: CASSLGEIGYTF.

The gene calls are TRBV5-1 and TRBJ2-1, with D possibly matching TRBD2 (6 bases). Trimming removed 4 bases from V and 9 bases from J, with 14 bases in between. The CDR3 extends over 13 amino acids. Germline V gene data show CDR1 as SGHRS and CDR2 as YFSETQ. DNA of the CDR3: TGCGCCAGCAGCGCCGAACTGGGGGGTGAGCAGTTCTTC. Protein: CASSAELGGEQFF.

V usage is TRBV7-2 and J usage is TRBJ1-2, with TRBD1 matching over 8 bases. The CDR3 covers 15 residues. The germline CDR1 and CDR2 sequences are SGHTA and FQGNSA. V shed 2 bases and J 2 bases; nucleotides not matched to a gene: 4. The CDR3 DNA sequence: TGTGCCAGCAGCTTACTTCAGGGGGCGAACTATGGCTACACCTTC. Amino acids: CASSLLQGANYGYTF.

The chain links TRBV9 to TRBJ2-2; TRBD1 matches at 7 bases. There are 15 residues in the CDR3. Trimming removed 5 bases from V and 0 bases from J; junction bases left unmatched: 4. Germline CDR1 is SGDLS and CDR2 is YYNGEE. For the CDR3, the DNA is TGTGCCAGCAGACGACAGGGTACGAACACCGGGGAGCTGTTTTTT. Encoded protein: CASRRQGTNTGELFF.

This clonotype is a singleton in its sample. V gene TRBV4-3 combines with J gene TRBJ2-2; D is ambiguous. The V gene's germline CDR1 is LGHNA and CDR2 YSLEER. V was clipped by 7 bases and J by 2 bases, with 11 bases between them. The CDR3 spans 14 residues. The CDR3 spells CASTTERNTGELFF. The CDR3, as DNA: TGCGCCAGCACAACCGAGCGTAACACCGGGGAGCTGTTTTTT.

This clonotype was counted ten times or more. The chain combines TRBV11-2 with TRBJ2-7; TRBD1 matches at 7 bases. CDR1 SGHAT and CDR2 FQNNGV come from the germline V gene. The CDR3 consists of 13 residues. The V and J ends lost 5 bases and 2 bases, in that order; junction bases with no gene match: 3. The CDR3 here is CASSVDRAYEQYF. The CDR3 nucleotides are TGTGCCAGCAGCGTCGACAGGGCCTACGAGCAGTACTTC.

This clonotype was seen only a few times. The CDR3 protein is CASSFGTSEKETQYF. Written as DNA, the CDR3 is TGTGCCAGCAGTTTTGGGACTAGCGAGAAAGAGACCCAGTACTTC. This chain links TRBV12-3 or TRBV12-4 with TRBJ2-5; 10 bases map to TRBD2. The CDR3 is made up of 15 amino acids. V dropped 3 bases and J dropped 3; count of bases not matched to a gene: 4.